These 3 T cell receptor beta chains originate from one sample sequenced in a study of cytomegalovirus exposure and HLA in healthy donors. The study ran its PCR with 60 Vbeta and 13 Jbeta primers. The repertoire was sequenced with immunoSEQ multiplex PCR; TCRdb's copy has only in-frame clones and lacks some. This table holds fewer than 150,000 clones, 65% to 85% found once. The sample consisted of PBMCs. The receptors were sampled from a woman under 40 in good health and CMV-seropositive.

This chain uses TRBV14 with TRBJ2-3; the D gene is possibly TRBD1 (6 bases). CDR3 length: 14 residues. Germline V gene lookup returns CDR1 SGHDN and CDR2 FVKESK. The germline V and J ends were trimmed by 9 bases and 0 bases, with 13 bases remaining between them. The CDR3 nucleotides read TGTGCCAGTAAGGACAGAACTAGCACAGATACGCAGTATTTT. Translating it yields CASKDRTSTDTQYF.

This rearrangement joins TRBV7-2 to TRBJ1-2, with unresolved D. The CDR3 loop spans 13 amino acids. Trimming stripped 5 bases from V and 2 bases from J, with 9 bases between. Germline V gives CDR1 SGHTA, CDR2 FQGNSA. The CDR3 reads CASSPSQNYGYTF. The CDR3 DNA sequence: TGTGCCAGCAGCCCCTCGCAGAACTATGGCTACACCTTC. The whole variable domain, remainder taken from reference TRBV7-2 and TRBJ1-2, is GAGVSQSPSNKVTEKGKDVELRCDPISGHTALYWYRQSLGQGLEFLIYFQGNSAPDKSGLPSDRFSAERTGGSVSTLTIQRTQQEDSAVYLCASSPSQNYGYTFGSGTRLTVV.

The gene calls are TRBV7-6 and TRBJ1-3; 7 positions agree with TRBD1. The length of the CDR3 is 15 residues. CDR1 is SGHVS, CDR2 FNYEAQ, per germline. V was pared by 1 base and J by 4 bases, with 4 bases of the junction left unmatched. The CDR3 reads CASSLVGGAGNTIYF. As DNA, the CDR3 is TGTGCCAGCAGCTTAGTAGGGGGCGCAGGAAACACCATATATTTT.